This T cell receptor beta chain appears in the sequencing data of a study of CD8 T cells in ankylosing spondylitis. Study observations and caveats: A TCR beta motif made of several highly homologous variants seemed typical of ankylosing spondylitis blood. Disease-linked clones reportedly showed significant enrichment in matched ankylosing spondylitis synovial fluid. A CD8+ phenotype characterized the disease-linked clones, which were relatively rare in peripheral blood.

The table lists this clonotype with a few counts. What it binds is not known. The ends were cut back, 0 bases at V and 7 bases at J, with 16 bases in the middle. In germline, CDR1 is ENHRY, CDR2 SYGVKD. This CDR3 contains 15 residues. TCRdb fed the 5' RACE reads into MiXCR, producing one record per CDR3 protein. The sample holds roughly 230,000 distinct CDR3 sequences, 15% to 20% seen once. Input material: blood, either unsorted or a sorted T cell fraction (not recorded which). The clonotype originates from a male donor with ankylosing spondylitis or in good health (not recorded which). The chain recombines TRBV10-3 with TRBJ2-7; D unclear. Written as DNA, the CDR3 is TGTGCCATCAGTGAGTCGTACAGTCCTTCGGATGAGCAGTACTTC. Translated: CAISESYSPSDEQYF.